Below, 27 T cell receptor beta chains from the same sample are listed, as sequenced in a study of blood T cell repertoires in COVID-19. Some clones are missing from TCRdb's copy, which holds only in-frame ones; the method was immunoSEQ multiplex PCR. The sample lists approximately 330,000 clones, roughly 86% occurring once. Source material: peripheral blood. The origin of the receptors is a man between 25 and 39 years old with COVID-19, enrolled during active disease.

The chain joins TRBV10-3 to TRBJ2-5, with 9 bases aligning to TRBD2. Trimming cost V 3 bases and J 4 bases; bases outside gene matches: 6. Per germline, CDR1 ENHRY and CDR2 SYGVKD. The CDR3 loop spans 15 amino acids. CDR3 sequence reads: CAISDVSGSSETQYF. CDR3 bases: TGTGCCATCAGTGACGTTAGCGGGAGTTCAGAGACCCAGTACTTC.

The chain links TRBV11-3 to TRBJ2-1; 10 positions match TRBD2. The CDR3 runs to 15 residues. Trimming removed 1 base from V and 6 bases from J; junction bases left unmatched: 3. From germline, CDR1 is SGHNT and CDR2 YENEEA. The CDR3 here is CASSLGGLAINEQFF. The CDR3 DNA sequence: TGTGCCAGCAGCTTAGGGGGACTAGCGATCAATGAGCAGTTCTTC.

V and J are TRBV7-2 and TRBJ2-3; D might be TRBD1 (7 bases). The V end was cut by 5 bases, the J end by 2 bases, with 17 bases between. The CDR3 is made up of 16 amino acids. Germline V gene lookup returns CDR1 SGHTA and CDR2 FQGNSA. The CDR3 DNA reads as TGTGCCAGCAGCCCCCCCGAGGAGGGGGCCACAGATACGCAGTATTTT. Its protein product is CASSPPEEGATDTQYF.

V gene TRBV28 combines with J gene TRBJ2-1; D possibly corresponds to TRBD1 (6 bases). From germline, CDR1 is MDHEN and CDR2 SYDVKM. The V end lost 7 bases, the J end lost 4 bases, and 26 bases lay between the germline ends. The CDR3 spans 18 residues. CDR3: CASMSVTGLQSRYNEQFF. DNA of the CDR3: TGTGCCAGCATGAGTGTGACAGGCTTGCAATCGCGGTACAATGAGCAGTTCTTC. Looking up the rest from reference TRBV28 and TRBJ2-1 gives the full variable domain: DVKVTQSSRYLVKRTGEKVFLECVQDMDHENMFWYRQDPGLGLRLIYFSYDVKMKEKGDIPEGYSVSREKKERFSLILESASTNQTSMYLCASMSVTGLQSRYNEQFFGPGTRLTVL.

The V and J genes are TRBV19 and TRBJ1-5; 7 nucleotides agree with TRBD1. Losses at the gene ends were 5 bases for V and 5 bases for J; bases not matched to a gene: 6. Germline values: CDR1 LNHDA, CDR2 SQIVND (reference sequence). This CDR3 region has 14 residues. The CDR3 coding sequence is TGTGCCAGTAGTCCGGACAGGCAGTATCAGCCCCAGCATTTT. Translation: CASSPDRQYQPQHF.

The CDR3 nucleotides are TGTGCCAGCAGAGGGACTAGCGGAGGAGGGGGGGAGACCCAGTACTTC. It encodes CASRGTSGGGGETQYF. V and J are TRBV28 and TRBJ2-5, with 11 bases fitting TRBD2. Germline loops: CDR1 MDHEN, CDR2 SYDVKM. This CDR3 is 16 amino acids long. J gave up 5 bases and V 6 bases, and 11 bases lay outside the gene matches.

This clone has only one observation. The chain links TRBV24-1 to TRBJ2-2; 7 nucleotides agree with TRBD1. This CDR3 has 19 residues. Germline V gives CDR1 KGHDR, CDR2 SFDVKD. J was trimmed by 5 bases and V by 4 bases; bases with no gene match: 18. The CDR3 DNA reads as TGTGCCACCAGTGACCCGGGGAAGACAGGGATCCGAAAGACCGGGGAGCTGTTTTTT. Translated: CATSDPGKTGIRKTGELFF.

The chain carries TRBV9 and TRBJ1-4, with D possibly TRBD1 on 5 matching bases. Trimming cost V 7 bases and J 7 bases, with 20 bases left between them. CDR1 and CDR2 from the germline V gene are SGDLS and YYNGEE. The CDR3 is 15 residues long. CDR3 nucleotide sequence: TGTGCCAGCGCCCGCTGGGAGGGGCGAGGTGAAAAACTGTTTTTT. This encodes CASARWEGRGEKLFF.

This chain joins TRBV7-8 and TRBJ1-6, with 7 bases lining up with TRBD1. With 0 bases clipped from V and 9 bases from J, the junction kept 5 bases outside the gene matches. CDR3 length equals 15 residues. Per germline, CDR1 SGHVS and CDR2 FQNEAQ. The chain's CDR3 is CASSLARTGSSPLHF. The DNA of the CDR3 is TGTGCCAGCAGCTTAGCGCGGACAGGCTCTTCACCCCTCCACTTT.

V gene TRBV27 combines with J gene TRBJ1-6, with D perhaps matching TRBD1 (5 bases). V lost 2 bases, J lost 6 bases, and 14 bases lay in between. The CDR3 contains 16 residues. Germline V gives CDR1 MNHEY, CDR2 SMNVEV (reference sequence). Here the CDR3 reads CASSLGGNVVNSPLHF. CDR3 DNA sequence: TGTGCCAGCAGTTTAGGGGGGAACGTCGTTAATTCACCCCTCCACTTT.

This clone was counted at least ten times. This chain links TRBV7-6 with TRBJ2-3; D is possibly TRBD2 (5 bases). V shed 3 bases and J shed 0 bases, with 19 bases lying between them. The CDR3 is 18 amino acids. Germline CDR1 reads SGHVS; CDR2 reads FNYEAQ. CDR3 residues: CASSFRRESLTSTDTQYF. DNA of the CDR3: TGTGCCAGCAGCTTTCGTAGGGAGTCCCTAACTAGCACAGATACGCAGTATTTT.

The CDR3 here is CASSSLLAFNNEQFF. The CDR3 DNA sequence: TGTGCCAGCAGTTCCCTTCTAGCCTTCAACAATGAGCAGTTCTTC. This chain uses TRBV27 with TRBJ2-1; tentative D call: TRBD2 (5 bases). This CDR3 is 15 amino acids long. Trimming left V 4 bases short and J 5 bases short, with 15 bases between. Germline V lookup: CDR1 MNHEY, CDR2 SMNVEV (reference sequence).

This clone came up a few times. This chain connects TRBV7-9 to TRBJ1-1; 8 nucleotides match TRBD1. Germline CDR1 reads SEHNR; CDR2 reads FQNEAQ (reference sequence). V shed 3 bases, J shed 5 bases, and the junction held 17 bases outside the gene matches. CDR3 size: 18 residues. CDR3 in DNA: TGTGCCAGCAGCTTGTTGCCGCAGGGGGCTACATTACGGACTGAAGCTTTCTTT. It encodes CASSLLPQGATLRTEAFF. Using reference TRBV7-9 and TRBJ1-1 for the parts outside the CDR3, the full variable domain is DTGVSQNPRHKITKRGQNVTFRCDPISEHNRLYWYRQTLGQGPEFLTYFQNEAQLEKSRLLSDRFSAERPKGSFSTLEIQRTEQGDSAMYLCASSLLPQGATLRTEAFFGQGTRLTVV.

This chain links TRBV21-1 with TRBJ2-7; TRBD1 reflects the table's D call only, with no check against the DNA. TRBV21-1 is a pseudogene. The CDR3 runs 16 residues. The CDR3 loop reads CAHARAGDERLLEQYF. The CDR3 coding sequence is TGTGCCCACGCCAGGGCAGGCGACGAAAGATTGCTCGAGCAGTACTTC.

The chain uses TRBV14 and TRBJ1-2; no clear D. Trimming pared 0 bases from V and 4 bases from J, leaving 6 bases between. Looked up from germline, CDR1 is SGHDN and CDR2 is FVKESK. The length of the CDR3 is 13 residues. The CDR3 is CASSQDRSYGYTF. In DNA form, the CDR3 reads TGTGCCAGCAGCCAAGATCGGTCCTATGGCTACACCTTC.

This clone was found once. The rearrangement uses TRBV10-3 and TRBJ1-1; 9 bases fit TRBD1. Trimming took 4 bases from V and 3 from J; bases not matched to a gene: 6. The CDR3 has 15 amino acids. Germline loops: CDR1 ENHRY, CDR2 SYGVKD. CDR3 loop: CAISGTGGGHTEAFF. In nucleotides, the CDR3 is TGTGCCATCAGTGGTACAGGGGGCGGGCACACTGAAGCTTTCTTT.

The rearrangement links TRBV11-2 to TRBJ2-3; tentative D call: TRBD2 (7 bases). Trimming cost V 0 bases and J 4 bases, with 11 bases left between them. Germline lookup yields CDR1 SGHAT and CDR2 FQNNGV. The CDR3 spans 15 residues. The DNA of the CDR3 is TGTGCCAGCAGCTTAGAGGGGGGGCCAGCAGATACGCAGTATTTT. Translated, it gives CASSLEGGPADTQYF.

The V call is TRBV7-2, the J call TRBJ2-1; 13 bases fit TRBD2. V shed 2 bases and J 1 base; nucleotides not matched to a gene: 5. The CDR3 is 18 residues long. In germline, CDR1 is SGHTA, CDR2 FQGNSA. CDR3 DNA sequence: TGTGCCAGCAGCTTAAGACTAGCGGGAGGCGGGTCCTACAATGAGCAGTTCTTC. This encodes CASSLRLAGGGSYNEQFF.

The chain combines TRBV24-1 with TRBJ2-4, with TRBD1 matching 8 bases. Trimming cost V 4 bases and J 4 bases; bases outside gene matches: 8. CDR1 and CDR2 from the germline V gene are KGHDR and SFDVKD. The CDR3 extends over 16 amino acids. CDR3: CATSDRGQVAKNIQYF. DNA of the CDR3: TGTGCCACCAGTGACAGGGGGCAGGTAGCAAAAAACATTCAGTACTTC.

The V gene is TRBV19, the J gene TRBJ2-2; TRBD2 matches at 8 bases. CDR1 LNHDA and CDR2 SQIVND come from the germline V gene (reference sequence). Trimming took 3 bases from V and 5 from J; bases not matched to a gene: 5. This CDR3 is built from 15 residues. CDR3 sequence (DNA): TGTGCCAGTAGTATGACGGGGGGGCGGACCGGGGAGCTGTTTTTT. Its translation: CASSMTGGRTGELFF.

The table lists this clone with a few counts. This sequence joins TRBV28 and TRBJ2-7, with 7 bases matching TRBD2. This CDR3 is built from 15 residues. Per germline, CDR1 MDHEN and CDR2 SYDVKM. V was clipped by 8 bases and J by 0 bases; unmatched bases: 10. The chain's CDR3 is CASLGGGYSSYEQYF. The CDR3 coding sequence is TGTGCCAGCCTGGGGGGAGGGTATAGCTCCTACGAGCAGTACTTC.

The chain uses TRBV7-3 and TRBJ2-7, with 8 bases that match TRBD1. Germline-derived CDR1 and CDR2 are SGHTA and FQGTGA. The CDR3 spans 17 residues. V was clipped by 5 bases and J by 3 bases; unmatched bases: 15. CDR3 bases: TGTGCCAGCAGCCCTGCCAACCCCGGACAGGGCGTCTACGAGCAGTACTTC. This sequence encodes CASSPANPGQGVYEQYF. The full variable domain, completed using reference TRBV7-3 and TRBJ2-7, is GAGVSQTPSNKVTEKGKYVELRCDPISGHTALYWYRQSLGQGPEFLIYFQGTGAADDSGLPNDRFFAVRPEGSVSTLKIQRTERGDSAVYLCASSPANPGQGVYEQYFGPGTRLTVT.

This clone was recorded only once. In the same sample, other DNA sequences code for this CDR3. In DNA form, the CDR3 reads TGTGCCAGCAGTCCCGGACAGACTCCAGGGGGGGAGCAGTACTTC. Protein sequence: CASSPGQTPGGEQYF. This sequence joins TRBV3-1 (or the pseudogene TRBV3-2) and TRBJ2-7, with D possibly matching TRBD1 (7 bases). The CDR3 is 15 amino acids. Trimming removed 6 bases from V and 7 bases from J, with 22 bases in between. From germline, CDR1 is LGHDT and CDR2 YNNKEL (reference sequence).

This clone came up once. The rearrangement joins TRBV29-1 to TRBJ2-7, with D possibly being TRBD1 or TRBD2 (5 bases each). In germline, CDR1 is SQVTM, CDR2 ANQGSEA. Trimming cost V 7 bases and J 0 bases, with 13 bases left between them. This CDR3 contains 13 residues. CDR3 amino acids: CSGGVSGSYEQYF. The CDR3 nucleotides read TGCAGCGGGGGCGTAAGCGGCTCCTACGAGCAGTACTTC.

The J gene is TRBJ2-3, the V gene TRBV7-9; D is perhaps TRBD2 (5 bases). V lost 5 bases and J 5 bases, leaving 17 bases between the germline ends. The CDR3 covers 15 residues. Per germline, CDR1 SEHNR and CDR2 FQNEAQ (reference sequence). The CDR3 protein is CASSAEGLGEDTQYF. The CDR3 DNA follows: TGTGCCAGCAGCGCCGAAGGCCTCGGGGAAGATACGCAGTATTTT.

The chain combines TRBV7-9 with TRBJ1-5; 9 positions agree with TRBD1. The CDR3 extends over 16 amino acids. V gave up 5 bases and J gave up 1 base; unmatched junction bases: 6. Germline CDR1 reads SEHNR; CDR2 reads FQNEAQ (reference sequence). The CDR3 region has the DNA TGTGCCAGCAGCCCCGGGGACAGGGAGAGCAATCAGCCCCAGCATTTT. Protein: CASSPGDRESNQPQHF.

The chain is built from TRBV19 and TRBJ2-7; TRBD2 matches at 8 bases. V dropped 4 bases and J dropped 4; count of bases not matched to a gene: 6. This CDR3 has 14 residues. Germline CDR1 LNHDA, CDR2 SQIVND (reference sequence). CDR3 in amino acids: CASSTSGSLYEQYF. In DNA, the CDR3 is TGTGCCAGTAGTACAAGCGGGAGTCTTTACGAGCAGTACTTC. Together with reference TRBV19 and TRBJ2-7, the CDR3 gives the full variable domain: DGGITQSPKYLFRKEGQNVTLSCEQNLNHDAMYWYRQDPGQGLRLIYYSQIVNDFQKGDIAEGYSVSREKKESFPLTVTSAQKNPTAFYLCASSTSGSLYEQYFGPGTRLTVT.